The entry that follows covers one TCR beta chain sequence. CDR3 length: 14 residues. Germline-derived CDR1 and CDR2 are KGHSH and LQKENI. V was pared by 3 bases and J by 2 bases, with 9 bases between. Next came a second PCR, run for about 7 to 12 cycles, which used a sample-barcoded 5' primer along with a J-beta primer mix. TCRdb redid the calling of the 5' RACE reads with MiXCR, one entry per CDR3 protein. The sample records 650,000 or so distinct CDR3 sequences, more than 45% being singletons. These data are taken from a study of blood T cells in healthy people across ages. Researchers isolated at least 6 million PBMCs per sample.

Material: blood. The source is an elderly woman in good health. This chain uses TRBV18 with TRBJ2-3; no clear D gene. For the CDR3, the DNA is TGTGCCAGCTCACCCGAGGTAATCACAGATACGCAGTATTTT. Amino acid sequence: CASSPEVITDTQYF.